This TCR beta chain was captured in a study of tissue T cells after allogeneic stem cell transplantation (dated by TCRdb to 2021 to 2024). For context, the study as a whole: The study profiled TCR beta repertoires across many tissues from research autopsies of patients with and without GVHD, plus mouse models of GVHD. The human arm was a prospective observational study without blinding or randomization.

Overall study results and their limits: Only a few T cell clones appeared in more than one patient, yet motif-based clustering showed tissue-specific repertoire signatures that were shared between patients. The patient cohort was small and clinically heterogeneous, and sampling depth was acknowledged as a limitation. In both patients and mice, T cells from blood and spleen picked up only a limited part of the TCR repertoire that was detected in tissues. The study did not determine which tissue TCRs were alloreactive or antigen-specific, and some clones might have been persisting host cells. Within patients, how anatomically similar tissues were was a major factor shaping TCR repertoire composition, regardless of disease or transplant status.

CDR1 and CDR2, looked up from the germline V gene (reference sequence), are FNHDT and SITEND. From the cysteine through the phenylalanine, the CDR3 covers 15 amino acids. The CDR3 was read in part: 42 bases, with the frame set at base 1. The junction shows trimming of 5 bases on V and 2 bases on J, and the gene matches do not reach 3 bases of it. About this clone itself: No cognate antigen has been identified for it. This receptor came from a mouse, so its gene names and germline sequences are mouse ones too. The CDR3 extends 1 residue past the end of the read, so its final part is completed from the germline J gene.

This sample's time point label indicates: mouse harvest day 7 after allogeneic transplant. Each mouse graft, delivered by tail vein injection, combined 10^6 splenic CD5+ T cells with 10^7 T-cell-depleted bone marrow cells. To model GVHD in mice, a major MHC-mismatch B6 (H2b) into BALB/c (H2d) model was used, and tissues were profiled at day 7 or 14. Mouse tissues and retro-orbital blood were harvested on day 7 or 14 post-transplant using separate sterile tools per animal; livers were flushed beforehand. Before genomic DNA isolation with the DNeasy Blood & Tissue Kit, mouse tissues were minced with razor blades in buffered saline. Receptor amplification or capture employed the immunoSEQ multiplex PCR assay. Adaptive Biotechnologies performed TCRbeta CDR3 sequencing at survey depth and reported CDR3 sequences, V/J genes, productive frequency, and template counts. Amplification of TCR beta CDR3 regions started from genomic DNA instead of RNA. Per the original workflow: Pairwise repertoire overlap between tissues was quantified with Jensen-Shannon divergence, where 1 means complete divergence and 0 identical. Tissues were clustered by single-linkage agglomerative hierarchical clustering of pairwise JSD values and displayed as dendrograms. All patient samples were analyzed with GLIPH2 using simulation_depth 1000, kmer_min_depth 3 and cdr3_length_cutoff 8, and only groups containing more than two unique CDR3s were kept. A standardized tissue-overlap score was calculated by extrapolating Jaccard GLIPH-group overlap across patients to a standard repertoire size of 1000 clones. To look at how diversity was associated with clinical or experimental variables, linear mixed-effect models were used, with tissue treated as a fixed effect and individual treated as a random effect. Entries here come from immuneACCESS through TCRdb and include only in-frame sequences with V and J called. Some clones fail to appear in such tables; in the studies checked, an unresolved V gene covers under half of the shortfall, and the cause of the remainder is unknown. V and J calls and clone size are copied from that table; D and trimming were computed from the DNA. For this sample there are 3,000 to 5,000 clones; roughly 50% appear just once. The biggest ten clones account for 8% to 11% of the sample.

This clonotype originated in a female BALB/c mouse given C57BL/6 T cells with graft-versus-host disease after an allogeneic hematopoietic cell transplant. This sequence uses TRBV19 and TRBJ2-5; the central 12 bases match TRBD2. Input material: lymph node tissue. The CDR3 sequence is CASSRDWGAQDTQYF. CDR3 bases read: TGTGCCAGCAGCCGGGACTGGGGGGCCCAAGACACCCAGTAC.